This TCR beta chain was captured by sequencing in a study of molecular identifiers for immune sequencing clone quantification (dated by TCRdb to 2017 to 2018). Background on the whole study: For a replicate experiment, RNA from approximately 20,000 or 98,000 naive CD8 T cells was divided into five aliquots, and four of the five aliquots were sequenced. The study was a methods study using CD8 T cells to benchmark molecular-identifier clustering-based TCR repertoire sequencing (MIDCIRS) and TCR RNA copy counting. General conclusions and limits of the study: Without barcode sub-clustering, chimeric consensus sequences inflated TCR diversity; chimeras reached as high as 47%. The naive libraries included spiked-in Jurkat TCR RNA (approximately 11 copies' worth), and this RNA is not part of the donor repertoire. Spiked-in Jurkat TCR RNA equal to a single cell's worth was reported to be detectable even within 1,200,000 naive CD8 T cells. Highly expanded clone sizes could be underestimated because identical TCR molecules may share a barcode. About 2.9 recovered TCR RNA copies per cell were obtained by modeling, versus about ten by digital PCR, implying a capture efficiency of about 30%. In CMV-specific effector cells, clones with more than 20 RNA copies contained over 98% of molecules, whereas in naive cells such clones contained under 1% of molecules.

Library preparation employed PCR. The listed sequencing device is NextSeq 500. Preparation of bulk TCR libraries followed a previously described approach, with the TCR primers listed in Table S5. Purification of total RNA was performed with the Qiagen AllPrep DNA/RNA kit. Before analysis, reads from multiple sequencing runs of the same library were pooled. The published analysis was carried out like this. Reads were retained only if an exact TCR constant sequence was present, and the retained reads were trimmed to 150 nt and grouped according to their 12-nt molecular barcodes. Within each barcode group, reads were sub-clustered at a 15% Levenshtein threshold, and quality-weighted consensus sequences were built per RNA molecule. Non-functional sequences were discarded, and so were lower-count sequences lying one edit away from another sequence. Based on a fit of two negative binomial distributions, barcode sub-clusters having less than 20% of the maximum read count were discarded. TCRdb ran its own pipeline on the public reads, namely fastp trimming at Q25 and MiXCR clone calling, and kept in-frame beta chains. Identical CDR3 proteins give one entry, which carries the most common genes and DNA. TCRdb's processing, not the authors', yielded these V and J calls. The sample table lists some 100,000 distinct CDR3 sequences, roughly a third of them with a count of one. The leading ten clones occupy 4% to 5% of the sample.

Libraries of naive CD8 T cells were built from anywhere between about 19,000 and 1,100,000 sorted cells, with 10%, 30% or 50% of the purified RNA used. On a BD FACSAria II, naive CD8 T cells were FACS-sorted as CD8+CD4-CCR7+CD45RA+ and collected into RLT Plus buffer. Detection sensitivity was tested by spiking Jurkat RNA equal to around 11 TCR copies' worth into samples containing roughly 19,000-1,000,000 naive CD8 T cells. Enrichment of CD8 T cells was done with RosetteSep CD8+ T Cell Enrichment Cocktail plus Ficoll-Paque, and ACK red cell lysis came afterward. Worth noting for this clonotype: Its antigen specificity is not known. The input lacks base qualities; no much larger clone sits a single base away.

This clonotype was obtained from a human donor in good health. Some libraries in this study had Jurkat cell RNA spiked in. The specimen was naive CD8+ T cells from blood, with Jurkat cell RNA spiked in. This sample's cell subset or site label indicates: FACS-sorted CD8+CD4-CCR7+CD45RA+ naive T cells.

The nucleotide sequence is given as TGCAGTGCTCCACCGCCGACAGGGTTGGGGGACGAGCAGTACTTC. It specifies CSAPPPTGLGDEQYF. The V and J segments used are TRBV20-1 and TRBJ2-7; TRBD1 lines up with 7 middle nucleotides. Trimming leaves V shorter by 5 bases and J shorter by 5 bases, with the junction holding 15 bases beyond the gene matches. The cysteine opens and the phenylalanine closes a CDR3 of 15 amino acids. The CDR3 DNA has 45 bases and is translated from base 1. CDR1 is given as DFQATT and CDR2 as SNEGSKA, both from the germline V gene (reference sequence).